This entry lists 22 T cell receptor beta chains sequenced from one sample in a study of OX40 agonist ivuxolimab in advanced cancers. The repertoire was sequenced with immunoSEQ multiplex PCR; TCRdb's copy has only in-frame clones and lacks some. The sample carries 25,000 to 35,000 clones, about four fifths recorded once. Material: CD4+ or CD8+ T cells sorted from blood, obtained in a trial of the OX40 agonist ivuxolimab. The receptors originated from an adult with an advanced solid tumor such as melanoma, head and neck, liver or kidney cancer.

The genes are TRBV6-5 and TRBJ1-6, with a tentative D call TRBD1 (6 bases). Germline CDR1 reads MNHEY; CDR2 reads SVGAGI. V was trimmed by 6 bases and J by 8 bases, leaving 11 bases between them. The length of the CDR3 is 13 residues. The CDR3 bases are TGTGCCAGCAGCGCGGGGGCTTATTCACCCCTCCACTTT. Amino acid sequence: CASSAGAYSPLHF.

The V gene is TRBV6-1, the J gene TRBJ2-7; no clear D gene. From germline, CDR1 is MNHNS and CDR2 SASEGT. V dropped 0 bases and J dropped 0 bases, with 9 bases sitting between them. The CDR3 spans 15 residues. The CDR3 protein is CASSEAGRSSYEQYF. CDR3 bases: TGTGCCAGCAGTGAAGCGGGCAGGAGCTCCTACGAGCAGTACTTC.

By share, this clone ranks as medium-sized. This chain links TRBV15 with TRBJ2-1, with 12 bases fitting TRBD2. The CDR3 spans 16 residues. Germline V lookup: CDR1 LNHNV, CDR2 YYDKDF (reference sequence). Unmatched junction bases numbered 9, after V lost 3 bases and J lost 9 bases. The CDR3 here is CATSRLLAGGGGEQFF. The CDR3 nucleotides read TGTGCCACCAGCAGGCTCCTAGCGGGAGGGGGCGGTGAGCAGTTCTTC.

This chain joins TRBV4-1 and TRBJ2-7, with TRBD1 identical over 7 bases. Germline V CDR1 and CDR2: MGHRA, YSYEKL. CDR3 length: 17 residues. V dropped 0 bases and J dropped 3; count of bases not matched to a gene: 11. CDR3 in DNA: TGCGCCAGCAGCCAAGAAGTGACTGCGACAGGGAGCTACGAGCAGTACTTC. Residues: CASSQEVTATGSYEQYF.

The chain carries TRBV13 and TRBJ1-5, with 7 nucleotides matching TRBD1. Germline values: CDR1 PRHDT, CDR2 FYEKMQ (reference sequence). V gave up 4 bases and J gave up 6 bases; unmatched junction bases: 9. This CDR3 spans 15 amino acids. The CDR3 DNA follows: TGTGCCAGCAGCTCAAGGGACAGACCTCTTCAGCCCCAGCATTTT. It is translated as CASSSRDRPLQPQHF.

The rearrangement joins TRBV27 to TRBJ2-2, with D uncertain. The V and J ends lost 6 bases and 2 bases respectively, with 7 bases between them. CDR3 length equals 13 residues. CDR1 and CDR2 (germline): MNHEY, SMNVEV (reference sequence). The CDR3 region has the DNA TGTGCCAGCAGCCGCCGCAACACCGGGGAGCTGTTTTTT. It specifies CASSRRNTGELFF.

This sequence joins TRBV2 and TRBJ1-5; the match to TRBD1 covers 7 bases. The germline CDR1 and CDR2 sequences are SNHLY and FYNNEI. The CDR3 runs to 15 residues. The V segment lost 4 bases and the J segment 3 bases; nucleotides outside the gene matches: 6. The CDR3 coding sequence is TGTGCCAGCAGTGCTCGACAGGGCGCCAATCAGCCCCAGCATTTT. Its protein product is CASSARQGANQPQHF.

This clone was seen a handful of times. CDR3 sequence reads: CASSIDRGRNSNQPQHF. The CDR3 region has the DNA TGTGCCAGTAGTATAGATCGCGGGCGGAATAGCAATCAGCCCCAGCATTTT. This chain uses TRBV19 with TRBJ1-5; no definite D call. In germline, CDR1 is LNHDA, CDR2 SQIVND (reference sequence). The V gene lost 0 bases and the J gene lost 0 bases, with 12 bases spanning the gap. The CDR3 consists of 17 residues.

CDR3 sequence (DNA): TGTGCCAGCAGCTTGGGGCCGGGGGTTACCGGGGAGCTGTTTTTT. This sequence encodes CASSLGPGVTGELFF. The V and J genes are TRBV5-6 and TRBJ2-2; D perhaps matches TRBD2 (6 bases). The length of the CDR3 is 15 residues. CDR1 is SGHDT and CDR2 is YYEEEE in the germline V gene. V was clipped by 0 bases and J by 5 bases, with 11 bases between them. The variable domain in full, with the rest retrieved from reference TRBV5-6 and TRBJ2-2, is DAGVTQSPTHLIKTRGQQVTLRCSPKSGHDTVSWYQQALGQGPQFIFQYYEEEERQRGNFPDRFSGHQFPNYSSELNVNALLLGDSALYLCASSLGPGVTGELFFGEGSRLTVL.

The chain uses TRBV11-3 and TRBJ2-7; TRBD1 aligns across 8 bases. J gave up 5 bases and V 3 bases, and 9 bases lay outside the gene matches. Germline CDR1 and CDR2: SGHNT and YENEEA. There are 15 residues in the CDR3. The CDR3 is CASSFLDRGIHEQYF. As DNA, the CDR3 is TGTGCCAGCAGCTTCTTAGACAGGGGTATCCACGAGCAGTACTTC. Based on the CDR3 plus reference TRBV11-3 and TRBJ2-7, the full variable domain is EAGVVQSPRYKIIEKKQPVAFWCNPISGHNTLYWYLQNLGQGPELLIRYENEEAVDDSQLPKDRFSAERLKGVDSTLKIQPAELGDSAVYLCASSFLDRGIHEQYFGPGTRLTVT.

This chain connects TRBV5-1 to TRBJ2-1; weak D call: TRBD1 (6 bases). The CDR3 contains 15 residues. The ends were cut back, 0 bases at V and 1 base at J, with 8 bases in the middle. The germline gives CDR1 SGHRS, CDR2 YFSETQ. The CDR3 DNA reads TGCGCCAGCAGCTTGGTACAGGGATCCTACAATGAGCAGTTCTTC. Amino acids: CASSLVQGSYNEQFF.

This sequence joins TRBV4-1 and TRBJ2-2, with unresolved D. CDR3 length equals 15 residues. Trimming stripped 0 bases from V and 5 bases from J, with 10 bases between. The germline V gene has CDR1 MGHRA and CDR2 YSYEKL. This CDR3 is CASSQEGRLTGELFF. The CDR3 DNA follows: TGCGCCAGCAGCCAAGAGGGCAGGTTGACCGGGGAGCTGTTTTTT.

This clone appeared a single time. The J gene is TRBJ1-5, the V gene TRBV28; D is possibly TRBD1 (6 bases). CDR1 and CDR2 (germline): MDHEN, SYDVKM. There are 14 residues in the CDR3. The V gene lost 7 bases and the J gene lost 0 bases, with 10 bases spanning the gap. The CDR3 nucleotides are TGTGCCAGCACCTTACAGGGTAGCAATCAGCCCCAGCATTTT. This codes for CASTLQGSNQPQHF.

The count of this clone is one. J is TRBJ1-5 and V is TRBV28; D is uncertain. The germline V gene has CDR1 MDHEN and CDR2 SYDVKM. The CDR3 runs to 15 residues. V was trimmed by 7 bases and J by 7 bases, leaving 20 bases between them. CDR3 in amino acids: CASMLGNSPHQPQHF. The CDR3 coding sequence is TGTGCCAGCATGTTAGGGAACAGCCCACACCAGCCCCAGCATTTT.

The chain is built from TRBV5-1 and TRBJ2-7, with TRBD2 identical over 9 bases. V shed 4 bases, J shed 4 bases, and the junction held 12 bases outside the gene matches. The V gene's germline CDR1 is SGHRS and CDR2 YFSETQ. This CDR3 is 16 amino acids long. This CDR3 reads CASSGTIAGVGYEQYF. CDR3 DNA sequence: TGCGCCAGCAGCGGTACGATAGCGGGAGTTGGGTACGAGCAGTACTTC. The whole variable domain, filled in from reference TRBV5-1 and TRBJ2-7, reads KAGVTQTPRYLIKTRGQQVTLSCSPISGHRSVSWYQQTPGQGLQFLFEYFSETQRNKGNFPGRFSGRQFSNSRSEMNVSTLELGDSALYLCASSGTIAGVGYEQYFGPGTRLTVT.

This clone is labeled as medium-sized. This rearrangement joins TRBV19 to TRBJ2-7, with a possible D match to TRBD2 (6 bases). From germline, CDR1 is LNHDA and CDR2 SQIVND (reference sequence). The V end was cut by 3 bases, the J end by 6 bases, with 6 bases between. The CDR3 runs 11 residues. The DNA for the CDR3 is TGTGCCAGTAGTATGCGGGGCGAGCAGTACTTC. Translated: CASSMRGEQYF.

The chain uses TRBV30 and TRBJ2-1, with D possibly matching TRBD1 (5 bases). CDR1 is GTSNPN, CDR2 SVGIG, per germline (reference sequence). This CDR3 is built from 13 residues. Between the trimmed V and J ends, which lost 4 bases and 0 bases, there was a span of 7 bases. CDR3 coding DNA: TGTGCCTGGAAAGGGGCCTCCTACAATGAGCAGTTCTTC. It translates to CAWKGASYNEQFF. Drawing the rest from reference TRBV30 and TRBJ2-1, the complete variable domain is SQTIHQWPATLVQPVGSPLSLECTVEGTSNPNLYWYRQAAGRGLQLLFYSVGIGQISSEVPQNLSASRPQDRQFILSSKKLLLSDSGFYLCAWKGASYNEQFFGPGTRLTVL.

The J gene is TRBJ2-2, the V gene TRBV6-5, with no clear D. Germline-derived CDR1 and CDR2 are MNHEY and SVGAGI. V gave up 3 bases and J gave up 0 bases, with 8 bases separating them. The CDR3 consists of 15 residues. Here the CDR3 reads CASSYSASNTGELFF. CDR3 in DNA: TGTGCCAGCAGTTATTCGGCCTCGAACACCGGGGAGCTGTTTTTT.

The chain links TRBV7-9 to TRBJ2-3, with D perhaps assigned TRBD1 or TRBD2 (5 bases each). This CDR3 is 14 amino acids long. Trimming removed 5 bases from V and 5 bases from J, with 14 bases in between. Germline V gene sequence: CDR1 SEHNR, CDR2 FQNEAQ (reference sequence). The CDR3 reads CASSPGGGLDTQYF. The CDR3 DNA follows: TGTGCCAGCAGCCCTGGGGGTGGCCTAGATACGCAGTATTTT.

The gene calls are TRBV27 and TRBJ2-1, with D possibly being TRBD1 (5 bases). Germline V lookup: CDR1 MNHEY, CDR2 SMNVEV (reference sequence). Trimming pared 3 bases from V and 2 bases from J, leaving 8 bases between. The CDR3 length is 14 residues. The CDR3 nucleotides read TGTGCCAGCAGTTTTCTAGGGGCCTACAATGAGCAGTTCTTC. Encoded protein: CASSFLGAYNEQFF.

The gene calls are TRBV29-1 and TRBJ2-7, with D possibly being TRBD2 (7 bases). The CDR3 contains 14 residues. Trimming took off 6 bases at V and 6 bases at J, with 21 bases between the two ends. The germline V gene has CDR1 SQVTM and CDR2 ANQGSEA. CDR3 in amino acids: CSVKTGRTRSEQYF. CDR3 nucleotide sequence: TGCAGCGTCAAAACAGGGAGGACTAGATCCGAGCAGTACTTC.

For this clone: One end of the junction varies from germline; a read error may be responsible. Other nucleotide sequences in the sample specify the same CDR3. V gene TRBV2 combines with J gene TRBJ1-2; D ambiguous. Germline V gene data show CDR1 as SNHLY and CDR2 as FYNNEI. The CDR3 contains 12 residues. This CDR3 is CATVRSDYGYTF. The CDR3 region has the DNA TGCGCCACCGTCAGGTCCGACTATGGCTACACCTTC.